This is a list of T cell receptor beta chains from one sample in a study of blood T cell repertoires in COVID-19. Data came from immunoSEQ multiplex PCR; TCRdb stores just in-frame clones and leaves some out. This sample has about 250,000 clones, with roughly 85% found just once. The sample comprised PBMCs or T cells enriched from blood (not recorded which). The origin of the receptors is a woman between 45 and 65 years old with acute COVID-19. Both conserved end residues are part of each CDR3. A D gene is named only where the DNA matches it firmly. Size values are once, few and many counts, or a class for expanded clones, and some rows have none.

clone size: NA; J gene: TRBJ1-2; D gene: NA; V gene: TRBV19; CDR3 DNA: TGTGCCAGTAGTGCCCAAGAGGGTTCGGACTATGGCTACACCTTC; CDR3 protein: CASSAQEGSDYGYTF
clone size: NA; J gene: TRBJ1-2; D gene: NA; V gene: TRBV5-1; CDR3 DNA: TGCGCCAGCAGCTTATTACCGGGAACTAACTATGGCTACACCTTC; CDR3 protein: CASSLLPGTNYGYTF
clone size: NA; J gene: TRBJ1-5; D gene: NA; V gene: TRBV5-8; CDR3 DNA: TGTGCCAGCAGCCTGTGGGGAGGTAGCAATCAGCCCCAGCATTTT; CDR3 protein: CASSLWGGSNQPQHF
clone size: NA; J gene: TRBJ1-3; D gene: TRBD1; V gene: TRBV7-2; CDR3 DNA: TGTGCCAGCAGCTTAGCGCAGGGGGGTGGAAACACCATATATTTT; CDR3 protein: CASSLAQGGGNTIYF
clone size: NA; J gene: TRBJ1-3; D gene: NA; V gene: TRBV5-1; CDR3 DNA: TGCGCCAGCAGAGGTACAGGGAACTCTGGAAACACCATATATTTT; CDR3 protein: CASRGTGNSGNTIYF
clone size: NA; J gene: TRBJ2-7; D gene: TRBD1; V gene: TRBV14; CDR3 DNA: TGTGCCAGCAGCCAAGACAGGACAGGGCGAACCTACGAGCAGTACTTC; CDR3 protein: CASSQDRTGRTYEQYF
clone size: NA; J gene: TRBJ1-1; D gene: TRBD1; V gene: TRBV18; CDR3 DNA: TGTGCCAGCTCACCCGACCAGGGGGGAGCTTTCTTT; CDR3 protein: CASSPDQGGAFF
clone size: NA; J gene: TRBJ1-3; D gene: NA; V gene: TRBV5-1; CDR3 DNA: TGCGCCAGCAGCCTTACAGGCCTTGCAAACACCATATATTTT; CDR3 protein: CASSLTGLANTIYF
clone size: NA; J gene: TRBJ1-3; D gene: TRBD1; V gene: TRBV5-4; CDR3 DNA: TGTGCCAGTCAACAGGGGGTCAGCTCTGGAAACACCATATATTTT; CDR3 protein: CASQQGVSSGNTIYF
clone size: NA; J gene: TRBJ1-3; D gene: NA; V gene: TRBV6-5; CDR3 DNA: TGTGCCAGCAGTTACGAGATACCGGGAACTGGAAACACCATATATTTT; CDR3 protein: CASSYEIPGTGNTIYF
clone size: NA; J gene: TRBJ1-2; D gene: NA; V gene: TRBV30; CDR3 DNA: TGTGCCTGGAGTGTCTCTAGTTATGGCTACACCTTC; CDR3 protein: CAWSVSSYGYTF
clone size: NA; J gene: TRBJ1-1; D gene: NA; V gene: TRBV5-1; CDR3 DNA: TGCGCCAGCAGCTTGGGGGAGGCTTCTGAAGCTTTCTTT; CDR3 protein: CASSLGEASEAFF
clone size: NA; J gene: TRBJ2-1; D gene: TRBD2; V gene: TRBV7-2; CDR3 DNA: TGTGCCAGCAGCCTCCGGACTAGCGGGGGGGCTTTAGCCTACAATGAGCAGTTCTTC; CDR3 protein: CASSLRTSGGALAYNEQFF
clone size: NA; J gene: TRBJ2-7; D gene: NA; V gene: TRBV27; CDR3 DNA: TGTGCCAGCAGTTTACTACCCAACTTCCCTTACGAGCAGTACTTC; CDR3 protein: CASSLLPNFPYEQYF
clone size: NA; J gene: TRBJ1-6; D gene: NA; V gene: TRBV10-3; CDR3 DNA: TGTGCCATCAGTGAAGTTCGTGGCAATTCACCCCTCCACTTT; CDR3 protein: CAISEVRGNSPLHF
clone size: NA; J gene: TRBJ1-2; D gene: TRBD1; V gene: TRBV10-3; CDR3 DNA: TGTGCCATCAGCCAGGGACAGAACTATGGCTACACCTTC; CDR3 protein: CAISQGQNYGYTF
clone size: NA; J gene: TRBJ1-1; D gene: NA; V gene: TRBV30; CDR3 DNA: TGTGCCTGGAGTGCGACAGGGAACACTGAAGCTTTCTTT; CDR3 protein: CAWSATGNTEAFF
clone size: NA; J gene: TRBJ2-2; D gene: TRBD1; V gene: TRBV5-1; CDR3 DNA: TGCGCCAGCAGCTTGTCGACGGGACAGTTGAACACCGGGGAGCTGTTTTTT; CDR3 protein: CASSLSTGQLNTGELFF
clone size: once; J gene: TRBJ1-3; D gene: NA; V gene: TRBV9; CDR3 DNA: TGTGCCAGCAGCGTAGAGGGGGTCTCTGGAAACACCATATATTTT; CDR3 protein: CASSVEGVSGNTIYF
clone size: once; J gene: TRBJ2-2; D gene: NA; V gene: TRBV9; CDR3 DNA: TGTGCCAGCAGCCCGCCGACTGAGAACACCGGGGAGCTGTTTTTT; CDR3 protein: CASSPPTENTGELFF
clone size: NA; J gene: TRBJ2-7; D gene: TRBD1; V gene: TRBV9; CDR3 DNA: TGTGCCAGCAGCGTAGGATCGGACAGGATGGGCTACGAGCAGTACTTC; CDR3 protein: CASSVGSDRMGYEQYF
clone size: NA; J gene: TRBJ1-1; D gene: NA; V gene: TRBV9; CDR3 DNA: TGTGCCAGCAGCCCTATAGGGCAGGGGCTATATGAAGCTTTCTTT; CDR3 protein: CASSPIGQGLYEAFF
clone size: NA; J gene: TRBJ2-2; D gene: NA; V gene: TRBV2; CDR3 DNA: TGTGCCAGCCGCGGGCCTTCCCGGTCGAAGCTGTTTTTT; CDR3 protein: CASRGPSRSKLFF
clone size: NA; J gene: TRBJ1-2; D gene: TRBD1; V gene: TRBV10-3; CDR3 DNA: TGTGCCATCAGTAGAACAGGGGAGGATGGCTACACCTTC; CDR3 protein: CAISRTGEDGYTF
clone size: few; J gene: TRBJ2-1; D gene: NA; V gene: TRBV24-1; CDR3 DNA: TGTGCCACCAGTGATCCGTACAATGAGCAGTTCTTC; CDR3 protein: CATSDPYNEQFF
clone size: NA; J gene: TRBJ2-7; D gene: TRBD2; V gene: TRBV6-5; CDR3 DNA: TGTGCCAGCAGTTATGGGACTAGCGGGGGGTACGAGCAGTACTTC; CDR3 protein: CASSYGTSGGYEQYF
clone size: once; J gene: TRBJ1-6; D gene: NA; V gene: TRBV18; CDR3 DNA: TGTGCCAGCTCACCCTTGCGGGGAGGGAGGGATTCACCCCTCCACTTT; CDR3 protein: CASSPLRGGRDSPLHF
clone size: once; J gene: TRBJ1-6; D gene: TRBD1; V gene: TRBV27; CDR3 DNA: TGTGCCAGCAGTGAGTTATCCGGGACAGGAGAATCACCCCTCCACTTT; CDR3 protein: CASSELSGTGESPLHF
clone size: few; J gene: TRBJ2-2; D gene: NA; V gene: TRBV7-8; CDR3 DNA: TGTGCCAGCAGCCGGGGGGCCCTTGACACCGGGGAGCTGTTTTTT; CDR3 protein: CASSRGALDTGELFF
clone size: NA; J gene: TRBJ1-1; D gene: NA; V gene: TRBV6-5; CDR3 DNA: TGTGCCAGCAGTTACTACCAACGGGTCACTGAAGCTTTCTTT; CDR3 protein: CASSYYQRVTEAFF
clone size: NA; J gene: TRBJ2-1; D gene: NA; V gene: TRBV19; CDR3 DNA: TGTGCCAGTAGTATAGGAGGCAGCGTATCCTACAATGAGCAGTTCTTC; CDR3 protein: CASSIGGSVSYNEQFF
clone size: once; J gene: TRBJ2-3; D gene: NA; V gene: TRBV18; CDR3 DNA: TGTGCCAGCTCACGGGGCGGGGACACAGATACGCAGTATTTT; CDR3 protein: CASSRGGDTDTQYF
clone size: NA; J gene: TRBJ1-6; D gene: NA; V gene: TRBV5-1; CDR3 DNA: TGCGCCAGCAGCTTAACAGCGGGGGACTCCTATAATTCACCCCTCCACTTT; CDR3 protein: CASSLTAGDSYNSPLHF